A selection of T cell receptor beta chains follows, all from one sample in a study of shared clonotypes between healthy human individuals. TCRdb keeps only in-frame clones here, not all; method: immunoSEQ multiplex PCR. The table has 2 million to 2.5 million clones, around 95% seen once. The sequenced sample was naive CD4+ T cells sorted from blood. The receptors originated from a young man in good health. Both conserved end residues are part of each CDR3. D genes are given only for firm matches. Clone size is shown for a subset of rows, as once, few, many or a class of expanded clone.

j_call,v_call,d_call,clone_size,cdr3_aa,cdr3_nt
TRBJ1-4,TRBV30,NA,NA,CAWSVSAEGEKLFF,TGTGCCTGGAGTGTTTCCGCAGAGGGGGAAAAACTGTTTTTT
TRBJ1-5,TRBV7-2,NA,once,CASSPQPDQPQHF,TGTGCCAGCAGCCCCCAGCCGGATCAGCCCCAGCATTTT
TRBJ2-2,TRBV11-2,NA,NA,CASSLAGPGELFF,TGTGCCAGCAGCTTAGCTGGCCCCGGGGAGCTGTTTTTT
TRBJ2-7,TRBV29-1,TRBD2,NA,CSVVLAGAGEQYF,TGCAGCGTTGTTCTAGCGGGAGCGGGCGAGCAGTACTTC
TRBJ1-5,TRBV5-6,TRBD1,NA,CASSLATGATYSNQPQHF,TGTGCCAGCAGCTTGGCCACAGGGGCGACATATAGCAATCAGCCCCAGCATTTT
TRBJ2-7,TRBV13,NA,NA,CASSLGPLSSYEQYF,TGTGCCAGCAGCTTGGGACCGCTGAGCTCCTACGAGCAGTACTTC
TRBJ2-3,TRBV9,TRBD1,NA,CASSGRGRPDTQYF,TGTGCCAGCAGCGGCAGGGGGCGCCCAGATACGCAGTATTTT
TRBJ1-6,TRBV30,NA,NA,CAWSVVGAYNSPLHF,TGTGCCTGGAGTGTTGTAGGGGCCTATAATTCACCCCTCCACTTT
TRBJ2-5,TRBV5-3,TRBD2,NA,CARSPLAGDKETQYF,TGTGCCAGAAGCCCACTAGCGGGGGATAAAGAGACCCAGTACTTC
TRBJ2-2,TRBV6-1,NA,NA,CASTQGTPGELFF,TGTGCCAGCACCCAGGGTACTCCCGGGGAGCTGTTTTTT
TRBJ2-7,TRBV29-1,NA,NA,CSVRPGAYEQYF,TGCAGCGTTCGGCCGGGCGCCTACGAGCAGTACTTC
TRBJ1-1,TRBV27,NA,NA,CASSLFENTEAFF,TGTGCCAGCAGTTTGTTTGAGAACACTGAAGCTTTCTTT
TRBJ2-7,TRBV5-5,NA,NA,CASRRPGLQYEQYF,TGTGCCAGCAGGAGGCCGGGACTGCAATACGAGCAGTACTTC
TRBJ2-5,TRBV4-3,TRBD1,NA,CASSSGTATQETQYF,TGCGCCAGCAGCTCTGGGACAGCCACCCAAGAGACCCAGTACTTC
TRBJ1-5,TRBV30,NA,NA,CAWSVGTDQPQHF,TGTGCCTGGAGTGTAGGTACGGATCAGCCCCAGCATTTT
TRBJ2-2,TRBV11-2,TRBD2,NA,CASSRSGRANTGELFF,TGTGCCAGCAGTCGTAGCGGGCGCGCGAACACCGGGGAGCTGTTTTTT
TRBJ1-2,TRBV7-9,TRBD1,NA,CASSLAGQGTGYTF,TGTGCCAGCAGCTTAGCGGGACAGGGTACCGGCTACACCTTC
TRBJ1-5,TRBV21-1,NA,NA,CASSKGGEQGSNQPQHF,TGTGCCAGCAGCAAAGGGGGGGAACAGGGTAGCAATCAGCCCCAGCATTTT
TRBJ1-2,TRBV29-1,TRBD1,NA,CSVAASGTGAAYTF,TGCAGCGTTGCTGCCTCCGGGACAGGTGCCGCCTACACCTTC
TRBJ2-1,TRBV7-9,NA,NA,CASSAGLSEQFF,TGTGCCAGCAGCGCCGGGCTTAGTGAGCAGTTCTTC
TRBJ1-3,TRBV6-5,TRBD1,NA,CASRSTGGSGNTIYF,TGTGCCAGCAGATCGACAGGGGGCTCGGGAAACACCATATATTTT
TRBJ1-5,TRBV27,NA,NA,CASSHRAGYQPQHF,TGTGCCAGCAGCCACAGGGCTGGGTATCAGCCCCAGCATTTT
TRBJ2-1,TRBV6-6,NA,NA,CASLGRGESYNEQFF,TGTGCCAGCTTAGGGCGTGGGGAGTCCTACAATGAGCAGTTCTTC
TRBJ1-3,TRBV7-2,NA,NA,CASSRTLGEAKGGNTIYF,TGTGCCAGCAGCCGTACTCTCGGCGAGGCCAAGGGTGGGAACACCATATATTTT